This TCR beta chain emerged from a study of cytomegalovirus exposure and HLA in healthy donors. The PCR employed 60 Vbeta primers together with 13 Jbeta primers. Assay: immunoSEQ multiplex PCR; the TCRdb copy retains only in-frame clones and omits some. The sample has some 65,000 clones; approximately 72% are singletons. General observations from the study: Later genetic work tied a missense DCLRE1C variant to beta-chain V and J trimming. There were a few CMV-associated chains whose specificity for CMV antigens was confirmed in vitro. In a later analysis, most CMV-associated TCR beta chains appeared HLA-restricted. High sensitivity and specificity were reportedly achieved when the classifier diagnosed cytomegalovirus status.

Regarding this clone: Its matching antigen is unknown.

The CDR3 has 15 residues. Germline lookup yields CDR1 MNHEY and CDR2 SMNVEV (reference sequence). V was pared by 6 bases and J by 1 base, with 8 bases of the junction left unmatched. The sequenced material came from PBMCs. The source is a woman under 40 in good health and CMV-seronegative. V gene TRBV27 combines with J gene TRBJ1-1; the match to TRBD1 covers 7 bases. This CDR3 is CASREEDRPNTEAFF. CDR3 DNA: TGTGCCAGCAGAGAGGAGGACAGGCCGAACACTGAAGCTTTCTTT.